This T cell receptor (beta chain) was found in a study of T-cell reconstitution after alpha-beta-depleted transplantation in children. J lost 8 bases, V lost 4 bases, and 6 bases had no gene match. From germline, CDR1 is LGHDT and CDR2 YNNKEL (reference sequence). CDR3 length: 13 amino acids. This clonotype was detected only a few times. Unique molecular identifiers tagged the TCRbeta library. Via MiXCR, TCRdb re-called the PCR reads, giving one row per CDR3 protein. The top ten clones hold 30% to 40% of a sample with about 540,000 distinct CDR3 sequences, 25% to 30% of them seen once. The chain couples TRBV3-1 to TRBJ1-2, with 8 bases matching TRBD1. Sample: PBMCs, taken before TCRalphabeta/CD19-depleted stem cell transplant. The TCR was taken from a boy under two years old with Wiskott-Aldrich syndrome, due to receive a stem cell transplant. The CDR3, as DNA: TGTGCCAGCAGCCGGATCGACAGGGGAGGCTACACCTTC. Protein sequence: CASSRIDRGGYTF.